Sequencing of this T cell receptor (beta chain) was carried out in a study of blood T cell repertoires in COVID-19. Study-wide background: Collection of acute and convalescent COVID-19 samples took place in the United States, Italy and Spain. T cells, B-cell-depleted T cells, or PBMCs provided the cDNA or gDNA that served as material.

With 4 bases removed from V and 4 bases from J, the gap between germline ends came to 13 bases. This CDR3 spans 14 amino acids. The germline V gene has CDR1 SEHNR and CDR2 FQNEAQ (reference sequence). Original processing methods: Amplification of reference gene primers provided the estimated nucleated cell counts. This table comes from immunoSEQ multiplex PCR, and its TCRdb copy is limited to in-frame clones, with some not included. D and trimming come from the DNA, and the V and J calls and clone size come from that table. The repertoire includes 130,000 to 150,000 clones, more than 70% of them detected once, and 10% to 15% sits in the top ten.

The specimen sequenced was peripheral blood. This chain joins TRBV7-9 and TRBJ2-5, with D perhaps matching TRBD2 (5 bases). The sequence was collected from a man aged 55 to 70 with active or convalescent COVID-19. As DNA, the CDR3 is TGTGCCAGCAGCTCCCGGACTGCCGCAGAGACCCAGTACTTC. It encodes CASSSRTAAETQYF. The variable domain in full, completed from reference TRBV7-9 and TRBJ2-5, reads DTGVSQNPRHKITKRGQNVTFRCDPISEHNRLYWYRQTLGQGPEFLTYFQNEAQLEKSRLLSDRFSAERPKGSFSTLEIQRTEQGDSAMYLCASSSRTAAETQYFGPGTRLLVL.